A selection of T cell receptor beta chains follows, all from one sample in a study of blood T cell repertoires in COVID-19. The protocol was immunoSEQ multiplex PCR, while the TCRdb copy is restricted to in-frame clones and leaves out a portion. Of 80,000 or so clones in the sample, less than 90% were seen once. Sequences were obtained from peripheral blood. The receptors were gathered from a human donor in a cohort sampled during active COVID-19. Each CDR3 is given with its conserved first and last residue. Each record gives: CDR3 DNA, CDR3 protein, D gene, V gene, J gene, clone size. D genes are given only for firm matches. For some rows the clone size is stated as once, few or many, or as a class when expanded; others skip it.

CDR3nt: TGTGCCAGCAGCCACGGGCCGGCGGGAGCCCTACGGGAGCAGTACTTC
CDR3aa: CASSHGPAGALREQYF
d_gene: TRBD2
v_gene: TRBV3-1/TRBV3-2
j_gene: TRBJ2-7
abundance: .

CDR3nt: TGTGCCAGCAGCTTAGATGTGACAGGGGGAAGCTATGGCTACACCTTC
CDR3aa: CASSLDVTGGSYGYTF
d_gene: TRBD1
v_gene: TRBV11-2
j_gene: TRBJ1-2
abundance: .

CDR3nt: TGTGCCAGCAGCTTAGCAGGCACAGGAATTAACACCTACGAGCAGTACTTC
CDR3aa: CASSLAGTGINTYEQYF
d_gene: .
v_gene: TRBV7-2
j_gene: TRBJ2-7
abundance: few

CDR3nt: TGTGCCAGCAGTTTCTGGGACATCACAACTAATGAAAAACTGTTTTTT
CDR3aa: CASSFWDITTNEKLFF
d_gene: .
v_gene: TRBV28
j_gene: TRBJ1-4
abundance: .

CDR3nt: TGCGCCAGCAGCTTGACCCTAGCGAAGGTAGAGACCCAGTACTTC
CDR3aa: CASSLTLAKVETQYF
d_gene: .
v_gene: TRBV5-1
j_gene: TRBJ2-5
abundance: .

CDR3nt: TGCGCCAGCAGCTCCCAGGGCCCCGATACGCAGTATTTT
CDR3aa: CASSSQGPDTQYF
d_gene: .
v_gene: TRBV5-1
j_gene: TRBJ2-3
abundance: .

CDR3nt: TGTGCCTGGGGCCGGGACAGGGGCACAGATACGCAGTATTTT
CDR3aa: CAWGRDRGTDTQYF
d_gene: TRBD1
v_gene: TRBV30
j_gene: TRBJ2-3
abundance: once

CDR3nt: TGTGCCAGCAGTTTTCGGGGGGACGAGACCCAGTACTTC
CDR3aa: CASSFRGDETQYF
d_gene: TRBD2
v_gene: TRBV12-3/TRBV12-4
j_gene: TRBJ2-5
abundance: once

CDR3nt: TGTGCCAGCAGCTCGATGACTAGCGGGGGGGACAATGAGCAGTTCTTC
CDR3aa: CASSSMTSGGDNEQFF
d_gene: TRBD2
v_gene: TRBV5-4
j_gene: TRBJ2-1
abundance: .

CDR3nt: TGCGCCAGCAGCTCCTCCTCACAGATCCCCAGCACAGATACGCAGTATTTT
CDR3aa: CASSSSSQIPSTDTQYF
d_gene: .
v_gene: TRBV5-1
j_gene: TRBJ2-3
abundance: .

CDR3nt: TGCGCCAGCAGCTTGGAATTGACTAGCGGGGCATATGGGGAGCAGTTCTTC
CDR3aa: CASSLELTSGAYGEQFF
d_gene: TRBD2
v_gene: TRBV5-1
j_gene: TRBJ2-1
abundance: .

CDR3nt: TGTGCCAGCAGCGTGCAGGGGGGTTACGAGCAGTACTTC
CDR3aa: CASSVQGGYEQYF
d_gene: .
v_gene: TRBV9
j_gene: TRBJ2-7
abundance: .

CDR3nt: TGCGCCAGCAGCTATACAGGCCGTAATGAAAAACTGTTTTTT
CDR3aa: CASSYTGRNEKLFF
d_gene: .
v_gene: TRBV5-1
j_gene: TRBJ1-4
abundance: once

CDR3nt: TGTGCCAGCAGCTTAGTTGGACTCCGTTCGGCCTACGAGCAGTACTTC
CDR3aa: CASSLVGLRSAYEQYF
d_gene: .
v_gene: TRBV7-8
j_gene: TRBJ2-7
abundance: .

CDR3nt: TGTGCCAGCTCGCATGGACAGGGAGATTATGGCTACACCTTC
CDR3aa: CASSHGQGDYGYTF
d_gene: TRBD1
v_gene: TRBV18
j_gene: TRBJ1-2
abundance: .

CDR3nt: TGTGCCAGCAGCGGACAGGGTCGGGAGACCCAGTACTTC
CDR3aa: CASSGQGRETQYF
d_gene: TRBD1
v_gene: TRBV7-8
j_gene: TRBJ2-5
abundance: .

CDR3nt: TGTGCCAGCAGCGTAAATCCGGGGAATGAGCAGTTCTTC
CDR3aa: CASSVNPGNEQFF
d_gene: .
v_gene: TRBV9
j_gene: TRBJ2-1
abundance: .

CDR3nt: TGCGCCAGCAGTCCCCTACGGCTAGCGGTTATCTACGAGCAGTACTTC
CDR3aa: CASSPLRLAVIYEQYF
d_gene: TRBD2
v_gene: TRBV23-1
j_gene: TRBJ2-7
abundance: .

CDR3nt: TGTGCCAGCAGTGAACGGGGAGAGACCCAGTACTTC
CDR3aa: CASSERGETQYF
d_gene: .
v_gene: TRBV2
j_gene: TRBJ2-5
abundance: .

CDR3nt: TGTGCCAGCAGCGTAGATCGGGGACTAGCGGGGGAGCAGTTCTTC
CDR3aa: CASSVDRGLAGEQFF
d_gene: TRBD2
v_gene: TRBV9
j_gene: TRBJ2-1
abundance: .

CDR3nt: TGTGCCACCACAAACCTTAGGCTAGCGAGGTACAATGAGCAGTTCTTC
CDR3aa: CATTNLRLARYNEQFF
d_gene: .
v_gene: TRBV19
j_gene: TRBJ2-1
abundance: .

CDR3nt: TGTGCCAGCAGCCACCGACAGGGGGCAAACTACGAGCAGTACTTC
CDR3aa: CASSHRQGANYEQYF
d_gene: TRBD1
v_gene: TRBV7-2
j_gene: TRBJ2-7
abundance: .

CDR3nt: TGTGCCAGCTCACCAGTCAGTTCCTACGAGCAGTACTTC
CDR3aa: CASSPVSSYEQYF
d_gene: .
v_gene: TRBV18
j_gene: TRBJ2-7
abundance: once

CDR3nt: TGTGCCAGCAGCCCCGAAGTGGCTAGCGGGAGTATCGGAGATACGCAGTATTTT
CDR3aa: CASSPEVASGSIGDTQYF
d_gene: TRBD2
v_gene: TRBV4-2
j_gene: TRBJ2-3
abundance: once

CDR3nt: TGTGCCGCAGGAAGGGCCAGGGGACTAGCGGATATTAAGCAGTACTTC
CDR3aa: CAAGRARGLADIKQYF
d_gene: TRBD2
v_gene: TRBV28
j_gene: TRBJ2-7
abundance: .

CDR3nt: TGTGCCAGCAGTACGGACAGCCGCTACGAGCAGTACTTC
CDR3aa: CASSTDSRYEQYF
d_gene: .
v_gene: TRBV12-3/TRBV12-4
j_gene: TRBJ2-7
abundance: .

CDR3nt: TGTGCCAGCAGCCACCGACAGATCGGGGGGATTATGGGGGAGCAGTACTTC
CDR3aa: CASSHRQIGGIMGEQYF
d_gene: TRBD2
v_gene: TRBV14
j_gene: TRBJ2-7
abundance: .

CDR3nt: TGTGCCAGCAGTTACATCTATCGGGGGGCCAACGTCCTGACTTTC
CDR3aa: CASSYIYRGANVLTF
d_gene: .
v_gene: TRBV6-6
j_gene: TRBJ2-6
abundance: .

CDR3nt: TGTGCCAGCAGCCCTGCGCGGAACTATGGCTACACCTTC
CDR3aa: CASSPARNYGYTF
d_gene: .
v_gene: TRBV3-1/TRBV3-2
j_gene: TRBJ1-2
abundance: .

CDR3nt: TGTGCCAGCAGTCGCGCCCCACCCGACAGTCCCTATGGCTACACCTTC
CDR3aa: CASSRAPPDSPYGYTF
d_gene: .
v_gene: TRBV28
j_gene: TRBJ1-2
abundance: .

CDR3nt: TGTGCCAGCAGCCCCAGACTAGCGGGGGGAGGGGGAGATACGCAGTATTTT
CDR3aa: CASSPRLAGGGGDTQYF
d_gene: TRBD2
v_gene: TRBV7-2
j_gene: TRBJ2-3
abundance: .

CDR3nt: TGTGCCAGCTCACCACCGCCGGGCACAGATACGCAGTATTTT
CDR3aa: CASSPPPGTDTQYF
d_gene: .
v_gene: TRBV18
j_gene: TRBJ2-3
abundance: .

CDR3nt: TGCGCCAGCAGCCAGGGGTCAGGGGATACTGAAGCTTTCTTT
CDR3aa: CASSQGSGDTEAFF
d_gene: .
v_gene: TRBV4-3
j_gene: TRBJ1-1
abundance: .

CDR3nt: TGCGCCAGCAGCTTACAGGGTGAGGACTACAATGAGCAGTTCTTC
CDR3aa: CASSLQGEDYNEQFF
d_gene: .
v_gene: TRBV5-1
j_gene: TRBJ2-1
abundance: .

CDR3nt: TGTGCCAGCAGCTTTCGGGACTCAAGCCTAGTAGCCAAAAACATTCAGTACTTC
CDR3aa: CASSFRDSSLVAKNIQYF
d_gene: .
v_gene: TRBV11-2
j_gene: TRBJ2-4
abundance: few

CDR3nt: TGTGCCAGCAGCGTAGTCCAACAGCACACCGGGGAGCTGTTTTTT
CDR3aa: CASSVVQQHTGELFF
d_gene: .
v_gene: TRBV9
j_gene: TRBJ2-2
abundance: .

CDR3nt: TGTGCCAGCCTCCGGGGACAGGGGTACACCGGGGAGCTGTTTTTT
CDR3aa: CASLRGQGYTGELFF
d_gene: TRBD1
v_gene: TRBV27
j_gene: TRBJ2-2
abundance: .